The 4 T cell receptor beta chains presented below share a single source sample, sequenced in a study of graft-versus-host responses after intestinal transplantation. The table came from immunoSEQ multiplex PCR; TCRdb's copy has only in-frame clones and leaves some out. Among over 70,000 clones listed, roughly four fifths were seen once. No antigens are known for them. The sample consisted of unstimulated CD8+ T cells sorted from spleen or lymph node cells, taken before intestinal transplant. The receptors were gathered from a human donor who received an intestinal transplant.

The chain recombines TRBV6-1 with TRBJ1-5; D perhaps matches TRBD1 (5 bases). The CDR3 runs to 15 residues. Trimming stripped 8 bases from V and 3 bases from J, with 17 bases between. CDR1 MNHNS and CDR2 SASEGT come from the germline V gene. CDR3 in amino acids: CASVRWGDDNQPQHF. The CDR3 coding sequence is TGTGCCAGCGTTAGATGGGGGGATGACAATCAGCCCCAGCATTTT.

The chain employs TRBV6-5 and TRBJ2-3, with D unresolved. This CDR3 comprises 13 residues. Germline CDR1 is MNHEY and CDR2 is SVGAGI. V lost 5 bases to trimming and J lost 4 bases, with 10 bases between them. The CDR3 DNA follows: TGTGCCAGCAGTGGGAATAGTCCAGATACGCAGTATTTT. This sequence encodes CASSGNSPDTQYF.

This sequence joins TRBV4-1 and TRBJ1-4; TRBD1 agrees at 7 bases. This CDR3 is 19 amino acids long. V lost 1 base and J lost 8; bases outside the gene matches: 19. Germline CDR1 MGHRA, CDR2 YSYEKL. The CDR3 DNA follows: TGCGCCAGCAGCCAAGCCGGGACAGCCCAAGGATTAATATGGGAAAAACTGTTTTTT. It encodes CASSQAGTAQGLIWEKLFF.

The V gene is TRBV6-5, the J gene TRBJ1-5, with D uncertain. CDR1 is MNHEY, CDR2 SVGAGI, per germline. Trimming removed 3 bases at V and 3 bases at J, with 6 bases between. CDR3 length: 13 residues. CDR3 nucleotide sequence: TGTGCCAGCAGTTATACGTTCAATCAGCCCCAGCATTTT. Protein sequence: CASSYTFNQPQHF.